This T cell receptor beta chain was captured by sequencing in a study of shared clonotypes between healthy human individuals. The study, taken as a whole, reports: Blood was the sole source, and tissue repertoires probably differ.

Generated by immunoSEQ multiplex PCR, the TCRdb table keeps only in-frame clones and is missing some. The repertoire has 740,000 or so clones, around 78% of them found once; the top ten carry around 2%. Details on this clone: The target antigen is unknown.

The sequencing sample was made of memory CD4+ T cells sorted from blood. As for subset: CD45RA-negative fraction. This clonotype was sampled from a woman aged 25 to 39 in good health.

The CDR3 DNA reads TGTGCCAGCAGTTTACGGGTGAAGGACACTGAAGCTTTCTTT. Encoded protein: CASSLRVKDTEAFF. V and J are TRBV28 and TRBJ1-1, with D hard to call. CDR1 is MDHEN, CDR2 SYDVKM, per germline. V lost 2 bases, J lost 3 bases, and 10 bases lay in between. The CDR3 runs to 14 residues.